The 26 T cell receptor beta chains in this list originate from one sample, sequenced in a study of vaccination and CD4 T cells after COVID-19. These receptors lack a known antigen. Sample treatment: approximately nine-day PBMC culture with coronavirus spike peptide pools or control peptides (ViraFEST assay). Sequencing of cultured CD4+ T cell DNA used the Oncomine TCR Beta short-read assay. Each CDR3 protein gets one entry after TCRdb re-called the PCR reads with MiXCR. The sample lists 7,500 to 9,000 distinct CDR3 sequences; about 20% were seen once. The specimen was CD4+ T cells from blood, cultured in vitro, collected after SARS-CoV-2 vaccination. Receptors were obtained from a human donor who had recovered from COVID-19.

This clonotype is medium-sized (0.01 to 0.1%) in the sample. This chain links TRBV7-9 with TRBJ1-6; a possible D gene is TRBD1 (5 bases). The CDR3 totals 14 residues. Germline CDR1 and CDR2: SEHNR and FQNEAQ (reference sequence). Trimming stripped 6 bases from V and 7 bases from J, with 13 bases between. CDR3 in amino acids: CASSQMGGNSPLHF. In nucleotides, the CDR3 is TGTGCCAGCAGTCAGATGGGGGGGAATTCACCCCTCCACTTT. The whole variable domain, remainder taken from reference TRBV7-9 and TRBJ1-6, is DTGVSQNPRHKITKRGQNVTFRCDPISEHNRLYWYRQTLGQGPEFLTYFQNEAQLEKSRLLSDRFSAERPKGSFSTLEIQRTEQGDSAMYLCASSQMGGNSPLHFGNGTRLTVT.

This clonotype rates as medium-sized. The chain is built from TRBV20-1 and TRBJ1-2; 9 nucleotides agree with TRBD1. The germline V gene encodes CDR1 DFQATT and CDR2 SNEGSKA (reference sequence). The junction had 4 bases not matched to a gene; V was cut back by 0 bases and J by 8 bases. The CDR3 contains 13 residues. CDR3 DNA sequence: TGCAGTGCTAGAGATGGAACAGGGGGCGGCTACACCTTC. This translates into CSARDGTGGGYTF.

V usage is TRBV18 and J usage is TRBJ1-5; 8 positions agree with TRBD1. Germline V lookup: CDR1 KGHSH, CDR2 LQKENI. The length of the CDR3 is 15 residues. V lost 5 bases to trimming and J lost 6 bases; unmatched junction nucleotides: 9. CDR3 region: CASSAGTGKSQPQHF. Written as DNA, the CDR3 is TGTGCCAGCTCAGCCGGGACAGGAAAGAGTCAGCCCCAGCATTTT.

The chain carries TRBV28 and TRBJ1-3; no firm D call. Germline V CDR1 and CDR2: MDHEN, SYDVKM. The V gene lost 6 bases and the J gene lost 7 bases, with 7 bases spanning the gap. The CDR3 is 11 amino acids. The CDR3: CASSYLNTIYF. CDR3 in DNA: TGTGCCAGCAGCTACCTCAACACCATATATTTT.

By share, this clonotype ranks as medium-sized. This chain connects TRBV7-9 to TRBJ1-6; 10 bases line up with TRBD1. The ends lost 5 bases at V and 6 bases at J; junction bases unmatched: 4. CDR1 is SEHNR, CDR2 FQNEAQ, per germline (reference sequence). The CDR3 has 15 residues. CDR3 DNA sequence: TGTGCCAGCAGCGCCTGGACAGGGGGTAATTCACCCCTCCACTTT. Amino acids: CASSAWTGGNSPLHF.

The gene calls are TRBV10-3 and TRBJ2-3; perhaps TRBD2 as D (7 bases). The CDR3 totals 18 residues. CDR1 and CDR2 (germline): ENHRY, SYGVKD. The germline V and J ends were trimmed by 6 bases and 3 bases, with 25 bases remaining between them. The CDR3: CAIRSSLGGDEGTDTQYF. As DNA, the CDR3 is TGTGCCATCAGGAGTTCTCTAGGGGGGGATGAAGGTACAGATACGCAGTATTTT.

By proportion, this clonotype is medium-sized (0.01 to 0.1%). V usage is TRBV7-8 and J usage is TRBJ2-1; TRBD1 aligns across 8 bases. This CDR3 is built from 15 residues. Per the germline V gene, CDR1 is SGHVS and CDR2 is FQNEAQ. The ends lost 5 bases at V and 4 bases at J; junction bases unmatched: 7. In DNA form, the CDR3 reads TGTGCCAGCAGCCGGGACAGGAGACCATACAATGAGCAGTTCTTC. It encodes CASSRDRRPYNEQFF.

This clonotype was counted a few times. This chain connects TRBV5-1 to TRBJ2-5; 7 bases line up with TRBD1. The V gene's germline CDR1 is SGHRS and CDR2 YFSETQ. V lost 4 bases to trimming and J lost 5 bases; unmatched junction nucleotides: 8. The CDR3 is 14 residues long. CDR3 DNA sequence: TGCGCCAGCAGCAGCCAGGGGGTTGATGAGACCCAGTACTTC. It yields the protein CASSSQGVDETQYF. The whole variable domain, remainder taken from reference TRBV5-1 and TRBJ2-5, is KAGVTQTPRYLIKTRGQQVTLSCSPISGHRSVSWYQQTPGQGLQFLFEYFSETQRNKGNFPGRFSGRQFSNSRSEMNVSTLELGDSALYLCASSSQGVDETQYFGPGTRLLVL.

The chain combines TRBV20-1 with TRBJ2-4, with no clear D. Germline V gives CDR1 DFQATT, CDR2 SNEGSKA (reference sequence). The CDR3 runs 15 residues. V gave up 3 bases and J gave up 0 bases, with 12 bases separating them. The CDR3 reads CSASKPTIAKNIQYF. DNA of the CDR3: TGCAGTGCTAGCAAGCCCACTATAGCCAAAAACATTCAGTACTTC.

The chain joins TRBV19 to TRBJ2-1, with TRBD2 matching 8 bases. V lost 5 bases and J lost 7; bases outside the gene matches: 13. This CDR3 contains 16 residues. CDR1 is LNHDA, CDR2 SQIVND, per germline (reference sequence). CDR3 protein: CASSAAGAGAMNEQFF. CDR3 bases: TGTGCCAGTAGTGCCGCTGGAGCGGGAGCAATGAATGAGCAGTTCTTC.

This clonotype is categorized as medium-sized (0.01 to 0.1%). The chain combines TRBV28 with TRBJ1-1; D perhaps matches TRBD1 (6 bases). V was trimmed by 5 bases and J by 0 bases, leaving 10 bases between them. Per the germline V gene, CDR1 is MDHEN and CDR2 is SYDVKM. The CDR3 runs 14 residues. The CDR3 coding sequence is TGTGCCAGCAGTGTGGCAGGGGTGAACACTGAAGCTTTCTTT. Translation: CASSVAGVNTEAFF. The full variable domain, in which reference TRBV28 and TRBJ1-1 provide the parts outside the CDR3, is DVKVTQSSRYLVKRTGEKVFLECVQDMDHENMFWYRQDPGLGLRLIYFSYDVKMKEKGDIPEGYSVSREKKERFSLILESASTNQTSMYLCASSVAGVNTEAFFGQGTRLTVV.

This clonotype is medium-sized within its sample. The V gene is TRBV6-1, the J gene TRBJ2-7; 12 nucleotides agree with TRBD2. V shed 5 bases, J shed 5 bases, and the junction held 10 bases outside the gene matches. The CDR3 contains 16 residues. Germline lookup yields CDR1 MNHNS and CDR2 SASEGT. The CDR3 region has the DNA TGTGCCAGCAGTCGAGGACTAGCGGGATCCGTGAACGAGCAGTACTTC. It encodes CASSRGLAGSVNEQYF.

V and J are TRBV5-6 and TRBJ1-2, with D perhaps TRBD1 (5 bases). V lost 4 bases and J 7 bases, leaving 14 bases between the germline ends. From germline, CDR1 is SGHDT and CDR2 YYEEEE. CDR3 length equals 13 residues. CDR3 sequence (DNA): TGTGCCAGCAGCAGAGGGACCGCGGGTGGCTACACCTTC. It encodes CASSRGTAGGYTF.

Relative to its sample, this clonotype is medium-sized. The rearrangement links TRBV20-1 to TRBJ2-3; maybe TRBD1 (7 bases). The length of the CDR3 is 15 residues. V gave up 0 bases and J gave up 6 bases, with 16 bases separating them. Germline lookup yields CDR1 DFQATT and CDR2 SNEGSKA (reference sequence). The CDR3 region has the DNA TGCAGTGCTAGAGAGAACAGGGGAGGCGTTGATACGCAGTATTTT. Translating it yields CSARENRGGVDTQYF.

As for this clonotype: One base away lies a much larger clone, so this may be a sequencing read error. This chain links TRBV20-1 with TRBJ2-3; a possible D gene is TRBD2 (5 bases). Trimming removed 4 bases at V and 5 bases at J, with 19 bases between. This CDR3 spans 15 amino acids. Germline assignment: CDR1 DFQATT and CDR2 SNEGSKA (reference sequence). This CDR3 is CSATGNLARGDTQYF. The CDR3, as DNA: TGCAGTGCTACAGGTAATCTAGCTCGGGGAGATACGCAGTATTTT.

The J gene is TRBJ2-1, the V gene TRBV20-1; 10 positions agree with TRBD2. The CDR3 loop spans 14 amino acids. Per germline, CDR1 DFQATT and CDR2 SNEGSKA (reference sequence). The trim removed 1 base at V and 4 bases at J, leaving 1 base unmatched. CDR3 in amino acids: CSARVLAGYNEQFF. Written as DNA, the CDR3 is TGCAGTGCTAGAGTACTAGCGGGGTACAATGAGCAGTTCTTC.

This clonotype is categorized as medium-sized. The CDR3 sequence is CSASRTGNNSPLHF. As DNA, the CDR3 is TGCAGTGCTAGTCGGACGGGAAATAATTCACCCCTCCACTTT. The chain uses TRBV20-1 and TRBJ1-6; D is uncertain. Trimming removed 3 bases at V and 5 bases at J, with 11 bases between. Germline-derived CDR1 and CDR2 are DFQATT and SNEGSKA (reference sequence). This CDR3 has 14 residues.

CDR3 nucleotide sequence: TGTGCCATCAGTGAGTCTGGGATGAACACTGAAGCTTTCTTT. This encodes CAISESGMNTEAFF. The V gene is TRBV10-3, the J gene TRBJ1-1; no definite D call. There are 14 residues in the CDR3. CDR1 and CDR2 (germline): ENHRY, SYGVKD. Trimming removed 0 bases from V and 0 bases from J, with 5 bases in between.

This clonotype is classed as medium-sized. The chain joins TRBV20-1 to TRBJ1-6; no definite D call. The germline CDR1 and CDR2 sequences are DFQATT and SNEGSKA (reference sequence). The V end lost 3 bases, the J end lost 7 bases, and 13 bases lay between the germline ends. The CDR3 runs to 14 residues. CDR3 sequence: CSASSGLRNSPLHF. The CDR3 DNA reads as TGCAGTGCTAGTTCCGGGCTCCGGAATTCACCCCTCCACTTT.

This sequence joins TRBV6-5 and TRBJ2-3, with D unresolved. The germline V and J ends were trimmed by 2 bases and 3 bases, with 9 bases remaining between them. The germline gives CDR1 MNHEY, CDR2 SVGAGI. This CDR3 has 14 residues. The CDR3: CASSYGLGTDTQYF. The CDR3 nucleotides read TGTGCCAGCAGTTACGGTCTGGGTACAGATACGCAGTATTTT.

This clonotype has just a few counts. This chain links TRBV29-1 with TRBJ2-7; D is unresolved. Per germline, CDR1 SQVTM and CDR2 ANQGSEA. Trimming shortened V by 3 bases and J by 3 bases, and 9 bases separated the two germline ends. The CDR3 is 12 residues long. The CDR3 sequence is CSVEGFRYEQYF. The CDR3 DNA reads TGCAGCGTTGAGGGGTTCCGCTACGAGCAGTACTTC.

This clonotype turned up a few times. The genes are TRBV19 and TRBJ2-3, with TRBD1 identical over 7 bases. The CDR3 is 16 amino acids. Trimming removed 3 bases from V and 3 bases from J; junction bases left unmatched: 9. CDR1 and CDR2 (germline): LNHDA, SQIVND (reference sequence). The CDR3 sequence: CASSMGVGQQTDTQYF. The CDR3 nucleotides read TGTGCCAGTAGTATGGGTGTGGGACAGCAGACAGATACGCAGTATTTT.

The V gene is TRBV20-1, the J gene TRBJ1-2; no reliable D call. Germline-derived CDR1 and CDR2 are DFQATT and SNEGSKA (reference sequence). The CDR3 loop spans 8 amino acids. The CDR3 protein is CSPIVNTF. Written as DNA, the CDR3 is TGCAGCCCAATCGTCAACACCTTC.

The chain links TRBV15 to TRBJ2-2; perhaps TRBD1 as D (5 bases). CDR3 length: 17 amino acids. The V gene lost 0 bases and the J gene lost 4 bases, with 15 bases spanning the gap. Per germline, CDR1 LNHNV and CDR2 YYDKDF (reference sequence). CDR3: CATSRDRIGAITGELFF. The CDR3 DNA reads as TGTGCCACCAGCAGAGACCGCATAGGGGCCATCACCGGGGAGCTGTTTTTT.

The chain joins TRBV6-2 or TRBV6-3 to TRBJ1-6, with TRBD1 as a possible D gene (5 bases). V was trimmed by 6 bases and J by 9 bases, leaving 24 bases between them. This CDR3 comprises 17 residues. Germline CDR1 reads MNHEY; CDR2 reads SVGEGT. The CDR3 DNA reads as TGTGCCAGCAGGGAACAGAGGTCTGTAACAGGAGTTTCACCCCTCCACTTT. It specifies CASREQRSVTGVSPLHF.

J is TRBJ2-3 and V is TRBV19, with 14 positions matching TRBD2. The CDR3 contains 19 residues. The germline V gene has CDR1 LNHDA and CDR2 SQIVND (reference sequence). Unmatched junction bases numbered 10, after V lost 3 bases and J lost 2 bases. The CDR3 sequence is CASSIRTSGRTGFTDTQYF. DNA of the CDR3: TGTGCCAGTAGTATTAGGACTAGCGGGAGGACTGGATTCACAGATACGCAGTATTTT.